The 30 T cell receptor beta chains below come from one sample, sequenced in a study of tumor and adjacent non-tumor tissue in lung cancer. Three rounds of nested PCR, following a modified ARM-PCR protocol, produced the TCRbeta library. TCRdb fed the multiplex PCR reads into MiXCR, producing one record per CDR3 protein. In the table there are approximately 66,000 distinct CDR3 sequences, about 55% of which are singletons. The template was RNA from unsorted bulk tissue. More than 3 cm separated this lung sample from the edge of the tumor. Sequencing was carried out using distant non-tumor lung tissue. The receptors come from a man aged 70 or older with non-small cell lung cancer.

This clonotype showed up many times. The V gene is TRBV6-1, the J gene TRBJ2-5; D unclear. This CDR3 is 11 amino acids long. Per the germline V gene, CDR1 is MNHNS and CDR2 is SASEGT. The V gene lost 5 bases and the J gene lost 3 bases, with 4 bases spanning the gap. CDR3 in amino acids: CASSFEETQYF. The CDR3 DNA is TGTGCCAGCAGTTTTGAAGAGACCCAGTACTTC.

Details on this clonotype: The missing conserved phenylalanine or tryptophan at the end of this CDR3 makes a read error likely. V and J are TRBV16 and TRBJ1-5; D is unresolved. The last part of the DNA fits TRBJ2-3 better; the J call may be wrong. This CDR3 has 15 amino acids. Per the germline V gene, CDR1 is KGHSY and CDR2 is FQNENV. CDR3 sequence: CASSPLGYSNQPQYL. CDR3 sequence (DNA): TGTGCCAGCAGCCCTCTAGGGTATAGCAATCAGCCCCAGTATTTA.

As regards this clonotype: Since a much larger clone is just one base distant, this may be a read error. CDR3 nucleotides: TGTGCCAGCAGGCGGCAGGGAGCGTATCAGCCCCAGCATTTT. It codes for CASRRQGAYQPQHF. The genes are TRBV28 and TRBJ1-5, with D tentatively TRBD1 (5 bases). The CDR3 spans 14 residues. The V and J ends lost 6 bases and 5 bases respectively, with 14 bases between them. Germline V gene sequence: CDR1 MDHEN, CDR2 SYDVKM.

This clonotype showed up just a few times. V is TRBV28 and J is TRBJ2-2; D tentatively fits TRBD1 or TRBD2 (5 bases each). Germline assignment: CDR1 MDHEN and CDR2 SYDVKM. This CDR3 has 13 amino acids. The CDR3 loop reads CVVGDRFTGELFF. The CDR3 nucleotides are TGTGTAGTAGGGGACCGCTTCACCGGGGAGCTGTTTTTT.

The chain recombines TRBV11-2 with TRBJ2-2; D remains ambiguous. Between the trimmed V and J ends, which lost 3 bases and 7 bases, there was a span of 15 bases. The CDR3 length is 15 residues. Germline V gene data show CDR1 as SGHAT and CDR2 as FQNNGV. CDR3 sequence: CASSFLLSPHGELFF. CDR3 sequence (DNA): TGTGCCAGCAGCTTCCTGTTATCTCCTCACGGGGAGCTGTTTTTT.

With respect to this clonotype: This is likely a read error, given that the CDR3 carries no conserved phenylalanine or tryptophan at its end. The rearrangement links TRBV6-6 to TRBJ1-2; D not certain. This CDR3 contains 11 residues. In germline, CDR1 is MNHNY, CDR2 SVGAGI (reference sequence). Written as DNA, the CDR3 is TGTACCAGCACCCGCGGGGAGGGCTACACCTCT. Protein: CTSTRGEGYTS.

This rearrangement joins TRBV25-1 to TRBJ2-1, with D possibly being TRBD2 (6 bases). Between the trimmed V and J ends, which lost 2 bases and 16 bases, there was a span of 30 bases. The germline V gene has CDR1 MGHDK and CDR2 SYGVNS. The CDR3 runs to 17 residues. This CDR3 is CASSEPRGSGSYNEHFF. In DNA form, the CDR3 reads TGTGCCAGCAGTGAACCCCGGGGTAGCGGATCTTACAATGAACATTTCTTC.

About this clonotype: One base away lies a much larger clone, so this may be a sequencing read error. The gene calls are TRBV29-1 and TRBJ2-3, with 9 bases lining up with TRBD2. This CDR3 has 15 residues. Per germline, CDR1 SQVTM and CDR2 ANQGSEA. The CDR3 loop is CSVRVSGSRSDMQYF. For the CDR3, the DNA is TGCAGCGTGAGGGTTAGCGGGAGTCGCTCAGATATGCAGTATTTT.

The rearrangement links TRBV6-6 to TRBJ2-2; the D gene is possibly TRBD2 (5 bases). The V end was cut by 0 bases, the J end by 1 base, with 12 bases between. The CDR3 spans 17 residues. Germline V gives CDR1 MNHNY, CDR2 SVGAGI (reference sequence). This CDR3 is CASSYSRVSRNTGELFF. The DNA of the CDR3 is TGTGCCAGCAGTTACTCGAGGGTTAGCAGGAACACCGGGGAGCTGTTTTTT.

To note about this clonotype: A junction boundary mismatches the germline segment, possibly from a read error. J is TRBJ1-6 and V is TRBV6-5; no clear D. CDR3 length: 14 amino acids. Germline CDR1 and CDR2: MNHEY and SVGAGI. CDR3: CTSSYSTDNLPLHF. The CDR3 DNA reads TGTACCAGCAGTTACTCCACAGACAATTTACCCCTCCACTTT.

In regard to this clonotype: Germline is not matched at one junction end, which may reflect a read error. V gene TRBV6-5 combines with J gene TRBJ1-6; D call uncertain. The CDR3 runs to 16 residues. CDR1 and CDR2 (germline): MNHEY, SVGAGI. CDR3 DNA sequence: TGTGCCAGCAGTTACGATGGGCCCTTTAGGTATTCACCCCTCCATTTT. It specifies CASSYDGPFRYSPLHF.

As for this clonotype: Compared with germline, one end of the junction differs, possibly owing to a read error. CDR3 DNA sequence: TGTACCATCAACCATGGCAGGGGAAGATCTGAGCAGTTCTTC. Translating it yields CTINHGRGRSEQFF. This chain links TRBV10-3 with TRBJ2-1, with D possibly matching TRBD1 (6 bases). This CDR3 contains 14 residues. Germline CDR1 ENHRY, CDR2 SYGVKD.

This clonotype was seen just once. The rearrangement joins TRBV24-1 to TRBJ2-2; the match to TRBD2 covers 11 bases. This CDR3 has 18 amino acids. Germline V gene lookup returns CDR1 KGHDR and CDR2 SFDVKD. The trim removed 4 bases at V and 0 bases at J, leaving 6 bases unmatched. The CDR3 protein is CATSELLAGGANTGELFF. In nucleotides, the CDR3 is TGTGCCACCAGTGAATTGCTAGCGGGAGGAGCGAACACCGGGGAGCTGTTTTTT.

Concerning this clonotype: A much larger clone is a single base away; this may be a read error. The chain recombines TRBV28 with TRBJ2-7; D is perhaps TRBD1 or TRBD2 (6 bases each). In germline, CDR1 is MDHEN, CDR2 SYDVKM. The CDR3 contains 16 residues. The DNA for the CDR3 is TGTGCCAGCAGTTCGACGGGGGCCCCCCCCAGGGACGAGCAGCACTTC. Protein: CASSSTGAPPRDEQHF. The full variable domain, in which reference TRBV28 and TRBJ2-7 provide the parts outside the CDR3, is DVKVTQSSRYLVKRTGEKVFLECVQDMDHENMFWYRQDPGLGLRLIYFSYDVKMKEKGDIPEGYSVSREKKERFSLILESASTNQTSMYLCASSSTGAPPRDEQHFGPGTRLTVT.

In the case of this clonotype: This clone may be a read error of a much larger clone one base away. CDR3 in amino acids: CASSYEVASGNTIYF. The CDR3 nucleotides are TGTGCCAGCAGTTACGAGGTGGCCTCTGGAAACACCATATATTTT. V and J are TRBV6-5 and TRBJ1-3; no firm D call. Germline CDR1 reads MNHEY; CDR2 reads SVGAGI. The CDR3 loop spans 15 amino acids. The V gene lost 2 bases and the J gene lost 0 bases, with 8 bases spanning the gap.

The sample holds one count of this clonotype. This may arise from a read error, as a much more abundant clone is one base away. The V and J genes are TRBV12-3 or TRBV12-4 and TRBJ1-1, with D possibly matching TRBD1 (6 bases). Trimming cost V 9 bases and J 1 base, with 12 bases left between them. The CDR3 runs to 13 residues. CDR3 sequence reads: CARRRDTNTEAFF. In nucleotides, the CDR3 is TGTGCCAGGAGGCGGGACACGAACACTGAAGCTTTCTTT.

The J gene is TRBJ2-2, the V gene TRBV29-1, with a weak D call TRBD1 (5 bases). V lost 8 bases to trimming and J lost 5 bases, with 18 bases between them. The CDR3 totals 14 residues. Germline CDR1 SQVTM, CDR2 ANQGSEA. The CDR3: CSILGQTSTGELFF. Here the CDR3 DNA reads TGCAGCATCCTGGGGCAGACGAGTACCGGGGAGCTGTTTTTT.

About this clonotype itself: At one boundary the junction diverges from the germline segment, which might be a read error. CDR3 sequence reads: CVSSTGGENTGELFF. The DNA of the CDR3 is TGTGTCAGCAGTACCGGGGGGGAGAACACCGGGGAGCTGTTTTTT. The J gene is TRBJ2-2, the V gene TRBV6-4; 8 bases align to TRBD2. CDR1 and CDR2 (germline): MRHNA, SNTAGT. The CDR3 is made up of 15 amino acids.

This clonotype was counted between two and nine times. The V call is TRBV30, the J call TRBJ2-2, with a weak D call TRBD1 (5 bases). Germline V CDR1 and CDR2: GTSNPN, SVGIG (reference sequence). The V and J ends lost 0 bases and 7 bases respectively, with 15 bases between them. The CDR3 has 15 amino acids. CDR3 sequence: CAWSVGARVHGELFF. The CDR3 DNA sequence: TGTGCCTGGAGTGTGGGTGCCAGGGTCCACGGGGAGCTGTTTTTT. The full variable domain, rest sourced from reference TRBV30 and TRBJ2-2, is SQTIHQWPATLVQPVGSPLSLECTVEGTSNPNLYWYRQAAGRGLQLLFYSVGIGQISSEVPQNLSASRPQDRQFILSSKKLLLSDSGFYLCAWSVGARVHGELFFGEGSRLTVL.

A note on this clonotype: Lacking the conserved final phenylalanine or tryptophan, this CDR3 likely reflects a read error. It is unclear where the CDR3 begins or ends on the DNA, so no DNA is shown, and the CDR3 is as TCRdb lists it. The J gene is TRBJ2-7, the V gene TRBV11-1; the listed D gene, TRBD2, was not tested against the DNA. Per the germline V gene, CDR1 is SGHAT and CDR2 is FQDESV (reference sequence). Both ends counted, the CDR3 spans 16 residues. The CDR3 loop reads CASSLARLADSYVHYS.

Comments on this clonotype: Sequence at one end of the junction differs from germline and may be a read error. The chain links TRBV6-1 to TRBJ2-1; 7 bases fit TRBD2. The length of the CDR3 is 17 residues. Germline CDR1 MNHNS, CDR2 SASEGT. The CDR3 protein is CASRGRDSGSSYNERFF. The CDR3 DNA reads TGTGCCAGCAGAGGGAGGGACTCAGGGAGCTCCTACAACGAGCGGTTCTTC.

This clonotype has just a few counts. A read error may explain this, as a much larger clone is one base away. Without the conserved terminal phenylalanine or tryptophan, this CDR3 likely stems from a read error. This rearrangement joins TRBV7-9 to TRBJ2-1, with TRBD2 identical over 7 bases. Germline CDR1 reads SEHNR; CDR2 reads FQNEAQ (reference sequence). CDR3 size: 17 residues. The junction had 16 bases not matched to a gene; V was cut back by 6 bases and J by 5 bases. CDR3 in DNA: TGTGCCAGCAGGGATCGGGGCAGAGCGGGACCCGACAATGAGCAGTTCCTC. Amino acid sequence: CASRDRGRAGPDNEQFL.

The V gene is TRBV30, the J gene TRBJ2-5; 7 bases are a match to TRBD2. The germline V gene encodes CDR1 GTSNPN and CDR2 SVGIG (reference sequence). The J segment lost 7 bases and the V segment lost 6 bases, leaving 8 bases of the junction unmatched. The CDR3 extends over 12 amino acids. The CDR3 sequence: CACRGGSWTQYF. The CDR3 coding sequence is TGTGCCTGTCGGGGCGGGAGTTGGACCCAGTACTTC. The full variable domain, rest sourced from reference TRBV30 and TRBJ2-5, is SQTIHQWPATLVQPVGSPLSLECTVEGTSNPNLYWYRQAAGRGLQLLFYSVGIGQISSEVPQNLSASRPQDRQFILSSKKLLLSDSGFYLCACRGGSWTQYFGPGTRLLVL.

This clonotype turned up a few times. A much larger clone is a single base away; this may be a read error. V is TRBV29-1 and J is TRBJ2-3; 7 positions agree with TRBD1. The J call is in doubt because the DNA end fits TRBJ1-5 better. Germline V gene data show CDR1 as SQVTM and CDR2 as ANQGSEA. The CDR3 extends over 15 amino acids. In DNA, the CDR3 is TGCAGCGTCGCCGAACACAGGGGCGGTACAGATACGCAGCATTTT. Protein: CSVAEHRGGTDTQHF.

The V gene is TRBV6-5, the J gene TRBJ1-6; D might be TRBD1 (5 bases). V dropped 9 bases and J dropped 10 bases, with 19 bases sitting between them. This CDR3 spans 14 amino acids. Germline V lookup: CDR1 MNHEY, CDR2 SVGAGI. The CDR3, as DNA: TGTGCCAGGAGGCCCGGGACGCCGGGATCACCCCTCCACTTT. Encoded protein: CARRPGTPGSPLHF.

For this clonotype: The junction differs from germline at one of its ends, possibly a read error. CDR3 residues: CASSRPVGYYKQYF. CDR3 DNA: TGTGCCAGCAGCCGCCCGGTCGGGTATTACAAGCAGTACTTT. The chain joins TRBV11-2 to TRBJ2-7, with D unclear. CDR3 length: 14 amino acids. CDR1 and CDR2 (germline): SGHAT, FQNNGV.

The gene calls are TRBV11-2 and TRBJ2-7, with D possibly being TRBD2 (6 bases). V lost 2 bases, J lost 8 bases, and 10 bases lay in between. The CDR3 is 12 residues long. Germline V lookup: CDR1 SGHAT, CDR2 FQNNGV. Here the CDR3 DNA reads TGTGCCAGCAGCTTAACTAGCCATAAGCAGTACTTC. Amino acids: CASSLTSHKQYF. Full variable domain (remainder filled in from reference TRBV11-2 and TRBJ2-7): EAGVAQSPRYKIIEKRQSVAFWCNPISGHATLYWYQQILGQGPKLLIQFQNNGVVDDSQLPKDRFSAERLKGVDSTLKIQPAKLEDSAVYLCASSLTSHKQYFGPGTRLTVT.

Notes on this clonotype: This clone may be a read error of a much larger clone one base away. This rearrangement joins TRBV6-5 to TRBJ2-2; D unresolved. Germline lookup yields CDR1 MNHEY and CDR2 SVGAGI. This CDR3 region has 13 residues. The CDR3: CVSMAANTGELFF. The DNA of the CDR3 is TGTGTCAGCATGGCAGCGAACACCGGGGAGCTGTTTTTT.

About this clonotype: The CDR3 does not end in the conserved phenylalanine or tryptophan, so this is likely a read error. Here the CDR3 DNA reads TGTGCCAGCAGCTTACGGAGGACAGGGGGAGGCAATCAGCCCCAGCATCTT. Translation gives CASSLRRTGGGNQPQHL. The chain uses TRBV7-8 and TRBJ1-5, with 10 bases identical to TRBD1. The CDR3 length is 17 residues. Trimming took 2 bases from V and 2 from J; bases not matched to a gene: 6. Per germline, CDR1 SGHVS and CDR2 FQNEAQ.

Notes on this clonotype: A much larger clonotype is one base distant, so this may be a read error. The genes are TRBV20-1 and TRBJ2-1; 8 bases fit TRBD2. This CDR3 has 16 amino acids. V lost 0 bases and J lost 4; bases outside the gene matches: 8. CDR1 is DFQATT and CDR2 is SNEGSKA in the germline V gene (reference sequence). CDR3 protein: CSARDPLAEGYNEQFF. The CDR3 DNA follows: TGCAGTGCTAGAGATCCACTAGCGGAAGGGTACAATGAGCAGTTCTTC.